The 22 T cell receptor beta chains below come from one sample, sequenced in a study of OX40 agonist ivuxolimab in advanced cancers. The method was immunoSEQ multiplex PCR; TCRdb's version includes in-frame clones alone and lacks a portion of them. Among tens of thousands of clones listed, approximately 85% were seen once. This specimen consisted of CD4+ or CD8+ T cells sorted from blood, obtained in a trial of the OX40 agonist ivuxolimab. Receptors originate from an adult with an advanced solid tumor such as melanoma, head and neck, liver or kidney cancer.

This clone was counted once. V and J are TRBV30 and TRBJ2-1; TRBD2 matches 9 bases. V shed 2 bases and J 4 bases; nucleotides not matched to a gene: 9. This CDR3 spans 16 amino acids. Germline lookup yields CDR1 GTSNPN and CDR2 SVGIG (reference sequence). The CDR3 DNA reads as TGTGCCTGGAGTCCCATAGCGGGAGAGGGTTACAATGAGCAGTTCTTC. It translates to CAWSPIAGEGYNEQFF.

This chain connects TRBV28 to TRBJ2-7; 7 nucleotides agree with TRBD1. Germline loops: CDR1 MDHEN, CDR2 SYDVKM. This CDR3 is 15 amino acids long. V lost 5 bases, J lost 2 bases, and 9 bases stayed unmatched. DNA for the CDR3: TGTGCCAGCAGTGAAACAGGGGCATCTACCTACGAGCAGTACTTC. This encodes CASSETGASTYEQYF.

J is TRBJ2-7 and V is TRBV4-1, with a weak D call TRBD2 (5 bases). V lost 3 bases, J lost 2 bases, and 8 bases lay in between. In germline, CDR1 is MGHRA, CDR2 YSYEKL. This CDR3 contains 13 residues. The CDR3 sequence: CASSQDFTYEQYF. The CDR3 nucleotides read TGCGCCAGCAGCCAGGACTTTACCTACGAGCAGTACTTC.

Of note for this clone: Germline is not matched at one junction end, which may reflect a read error. The same CDR3 is also encoded by other DNA sequences in this sample. The genes are TRBV5-1 and TRBJ1-2; TRBD1 matches at 10 bases. The CDR3 is made up of 14 amino acids. Looked up from germline, CDR1 is SGHRS and CDR2 is YFSETQ. DNA of the CDR3: TGCGCCAGCAGCTGGACAGGGGGGAACTATGGCTACACTTTC. Its translation is CASSWTGGNYGYTF.

This chain connects TRBV30 to TRBJ2-2; 8 nucleotides agree with TRBD2. V lost 8 bases, J lost 6 bases, and 11 bases stayed unmatched. This CDR3 has 14 amino acids. Germline CDR1 is GTSNPN and CDR2 is SVGIG (reference sequence). Here the CDR3 reads CAREAGAAAGELFF. DNA for the CDR3: TGTGCCCGGGAAGCGGGAGCGGCGGCCGGGGAGCTGTTTTTT.

This chain connects TRBV5-6 to TRBJ1-1; unclear D gene. Germline loops: CDR1 SGHDT, CDR2 YYEEEE. The CDR3 extends over 14 amino acids. The V end lost 0 bases, the J end lost 1 base, and 7 bases lay between the germline ends. Here the CDR3 reads CASSLVSENTEAFF. Written as DNA, the CDR3 is TGTGCCAGCAGCTTGGTTTCAGAGAACACTGAAGCTTTCTTT.

The chain combines TRBV11-1 with TRBJ1-1; no definite D call. V was cut by 1 base and J by 0 bases, with 6 bases left in between. Germline CDR1 SGHAT, CDR2 FQDESV (reference sequence). This CDR3 comprises 14 residues. The CDR3 DNA follows: TGTGCCAGCAGCTTAGGGGGTGTGAACACTGAAGCTTTCTTT. Protein sequence: CASSLGGVNTEAFF.

The rearrangement uses TRBV5-6 and TRBJ2-7; D perhaps matches TRBD2 (5 bases). V lost 4 bases to trimming and J lost 7 bases, with 12 bases between them. The germline CDR1 and CDR2 sequences are SGHDT and YYEEEE. The CDR3 has 12 residues. CDR3 sequence reads: CASSPTTGEQYF. Written as DNA, the CDR3 is TGTGCCAGCAGCCCGACTACGGGGGAGCAGTACTTC.

This chain joins TRBV5-5 and TRBJ2-1, with D perhaps given as TRBD1 or TRBD2 (7 bases each). Germline-derived CDR1 and CDR2 are SGHKS and YYEKEE (reference sequence). This CDR3 spans 14 amino acids. Trimming removed 2 bases at V and 7 bases at J, with 13 bases between. The CDR3 sequence is CASSLRQGGNEQFF. The CDR3 DNA sequence: TGTGCCAGCAGCTTAAGACAGGGAGGGAATGAGCAGTTCTTC.

The chain uses TRBV19 and TRBJ2-7; TRBD1 is a possible D gene (6 bases). CDR3 size: 14 residues. Trimming took off 5 bases at V and 3 bases at J, with 14 bases between the two ends. The V gene's germline CDR1 is LNHDA and CDR2 SQIVND (reference sequence). CDR3 protein: CASSWSDSNYEQYF. The CDR3 DNA reads TGTGCCAGTAGTTGGTCGGACAGTAACTACGAGCAGTACTTC.

This clone was seen only a few times. The genes are TRBV9 and TRBJ2-7; TRBD2 matches at 12 bases. V was pared by 0 bases and J by 4 bases, with 2 bases of the junction left unmatched. The CDR3 runs 15 residues. Germline V gene lookup returns CDR1 SGDLS and CDR2 YYNGEE. The CDR3 nucleotides are TGTGCCAGCAGCGTAGCAGGGACTAGCGGGTACGAGCAGTACTTC. This encodes CASSVAGTSGYEQYF. Based on the CDR3 plus reference TRBV9 and TRBJ2-7, the full variable domain is DSGVTQTPKHLITATGQRVTLRCSPRSGDLSVYWYQQSLDQGLQFLIQYYNGEERAKGNILERFSAQQFPDLHSELNLSSLELGDSALYFCASSVAGTSGYEQYFGPGTRLTVT.

This clone was counted between two and nine times. J is TRBJ2-5 and V is TRBV9; D may correspond to TRBD1 or TRBD2 (5 bases each). CDR1 and CDR2 (germline): SGDLS, YYNGEE. V was clipped by 4 bases and J by 5 bases, with 15 bases between them. The CDR3 has 14 residues. CDR3 nucleotides: TGTGCCAGCAGCCAAAAAGGGACGGGGGAGACCCAGTACTTC. As protein: CASSQKGTGETQYF.

The chain joins TRBV9 to TRBJ2-1; 14 nucleotides match TRBD2. V shed 4 bases, J shed 12 bases, and the junction held 9 bases outside the gene matches. Germline V lookup: CDR1 SGDLS, CDR2 YYNGEE. The CDR3 contains 15 residues. The DNA for the CDR3 is TGTGCCAGCAGCCCCGGGACTAGCGGGAGAGCTTGGCAGTTCTTC. It yields the protein CASSPGTSGRAWQFF.

The chain combines TRBV19 with TRBJ2-7, with D possibly TRBD2 on 5 matching bases. Germline V gene lookup returns CDR1 LNHDA and CDR2 SQIVND (reference sequence). CDR3 length equals 15 residues. V dropped 3 bases and J dropped 1 base, with 13 bases sitting between them. The CDR3 nucleotides are TGTGCCAGTAGTATTGGTCCAGAGGGATCCTACGAGCAGTACTTC. Translated, it gives CASSIGPEGSYEQYF.

The CDR3 region has the DNA TGTGCCAGCAGTGAAGCGCTTCCGGGTGAGCACTCCTACAATGAGCAGTTCTTC. This sequence encodes CASSEALPGEHSYNEQFF. This chain joins TRBV2 and TRBJ2-1; D uncertain. Germline CDR1 and CDR2: SNHLY and FYNNEI. V lost 0 bases and J 0 bases, leaving 15 bases between the germline ends. The CDR3 has 18 amino acids.

This rearrangement joins TRBV5-4 to TRBJ1-2; 8 positions match TRBD1. The CDR3 contains 15 residues. Germline V gene sequence: CDR1 SGHNT, CDR2 YYREEE (reference sequence). V shed 4 bases and J 0 bases; nucleotides not matched to a gene: 5. The chain's CDR3 is CASSPRQGTNYGYTF. CDR3 DNA sequence: TGTGCCAGCAGCCCCCGACAGGGGACTAACTATGGCTACACCTTC. Combining the CDR3 with reference TRBV5-4 and TRBJ1-2 gives the whole variable domain ETGVTQSPTHLIKTRGQQVTLRCSSQSGHNTVSWYQQALGQGPQFIFQYYREEENGRGNFPPRFSGLQFPNYSSELNVNALELDDSALYLCASSPRQGTNYGYTFGSGTRLTVV.

This clone was seen a single time. The chain recombines TRBV13 with TRBJ1-1; D possibly corresponds to TRBD1 (6 bases). The germline V gene encodes CDR1 PRHDT and CDR2 FYEKMQ (reference sequence). With 2 bases removed from V and 6 bases from J, the gap between germline ends came to 13 bases. CDR3 size: 14 residues. CDR3 nucleotide sequence: TGTGCCAGCAGCTTACAGGGGCAGGGATCTGAAGCTTTCTTT. Translation gives CASSLQGQGSEAFF.

On this clone itself: At one end the junction does not follow the germline gene, possibly because of a read error. The DNA of the CDR3 is TGCAGCGTCGAAGATTCGGGACTGGGGGGAAAACTGTTTTTT. Translated, it gives CSVEDSGLGGKLFF. The V and J genes are TRBV29-1 and TRBJ1-4, with D possibly being TRBD1 (5 bases). The CDR3 contains 14 residues. Per germline, CDR1 SQVTM and CDR2 ANQGSEA.

The V call is TRBV25-1, the J call TRBJ1-1; no clear D. The V and J ends lost 4 bases and 5 bases respectively, with 17 bases between them. Looked up from germline, CDR1 is MGHDK and CDR2 is SYGVNS. CDR3 size: 15 residues. The CDR3 sequence is CASSAQAQQWTEAFF. In DNA, the CDR3 is TGTGCCAGCAGTGCCCAGGCCCAACAATGGACTGAAGCTTTCTTT.

The CDR3 coding sequence is TGTGCCAGCAGCGTCAGGACTAGCGGGAGGAACTACAATGAGCAGTTCTTC. Translated, it gives CASSVRTSGRNYNEQFF. V is TRBV9 and J is TRBJ2-1; TRBD2 agrees at 14 bases. The CDR3 runs to 17 residues. The junction had 4 bases not matched to a gene; V was cut back by 2 bases and J by 3 bases. The germline V gene encodes CDR1 SGDLS and CDR2 YYNGEE.

The rearrangement joins TRBV7-8 to TRBJ2-3; 7 nucleotides line up with TRBD2. The CDR3 length is 17 residues. The junction had 9 bases not matched to a gene; V was cut back by 1 base and J by 2 bases. CDR1 and CDR2 (germline): SGHVS, FQNEAQ. The CDR3 here is CASSLVRWREFTDTQYF. The CDR3 region has the DNA TGTGCCAGCAGCTTAGTTAGGTGGCGGGAGTTCACAGATACGCAGTATTTT.

The chain employs TRBV4-1 and TRBJ2-1, with a weak D call TRBD1 (6 bases). Between the trimmed V and J ends, which lost 3 bases and 10 bases, there was a span of 13 bases. Looked up from germline, CDR1 is MGHRA and CDR2 is YSYEKL. The CDR3 loop spans 13 amino acids. CDR3 sequence (DNA): TGCGCCAGCAGCCAGGAACAGGGTTGGGAGCAGTTCTTC. Its protein product is CASSQEQGWEQFF.